Listed here are 25 T cell receptor beta chains from one sample, sequenced in a study of blood T cell repertoires in COVID-19 (dated by TCRdb to 2018 to 2021). The protocol used for the library was the immunoSEQ multiplex PCR assay. Here the immuneACCESS table is served through TCRdb, limited to in-frame sequences with V and J called. Missing clones are a known gap in these copies; in checked studies unresolved V genes cover under half, and the rest lacks a known reason. In all, the sample holds a few hundred thousand clones, and about 81% of those were seen once. In total, the top ten clones hold around a tenth of the sample. Sequencing used PBMCs or T cells enriched from blood (not recorded which). These receptors were collected from a middle-aged man who had recovered from COVID-19.

V gene TRBV4-2 combines with J gene TRBJ2-1, with D unclear. CDR3 length: 16 amino acids. V lost 0 bases, J lost 9 bases, and 18 bases lay in between. Germline V lookup: CDR1 LGHNA, CDR2 YNFKEQ. The CDR3 nucleotides are TGTGCCAGCAGCCAAGAGGAGTACTCAATTAATAGTGAGCAGTTCTTC. The encoded protein is CASSQEEYSINSEQFF.

This clone has more than one count but fewer than ten. The chain has TRBV4-1 and TRBJ1-1; D gene uncertain. Germline CDR1 reads MGHRA; CDR2 reads YSYEKL. V lost 2 bases and J lost 2, with 12 bases in between. The CDR3 covers 15 residues. CDR3 loop: CASSQYTLSNTEAFF. CDR3 DNA: TGCGCCAGCAGCCAATACACCTTAAGTAACACTGAAGCTTTCTTT.

J is TRBJ1-6 and V is TRBV5-1; 8 bases match TRBD1. The germline CDR1 and CDR2 sequences are SGHRS and YFSETQ. After removal of 3 bases from V and 10 bases from J, the junction contained 12 bases not matched to a gene. CDR3 length: 16 residues. Written as DNA, the CDR3 is TGCGCCAGCAGCTACACAGGACAGGGAAAGGGGTCACCCCTCCACTTT. Protein: CASSYTGQGKGSPLHF.

The chain employs TRBV18 and TRBJ2-4; perhaps TRBD1 as D (5 bases). Per the germline V gene, CDR1 is KGHSH and CDR2 is LQKENI. CDR3 length equals 14 residues. V shed 5 bases and J shed 7 bases, with 15 bases lying between them. The CDR3 sequence is CASSTNGRANIQYF. Here the CDR3 DNA reads TGTGCCAGCTCAACTAACGGCAGGGCGAACATTCAGTACTTC.

This clone was counted a few times. CDR3 sequence reads: CASSPQPGGQPQHF. The CDR3 coding sequence is TGTGCCAGCAGCCCACAACCCGGGGGTCAGCCCCAGCATTTT. The chain joins TRBV3-1 (or the pseudogene TRBV3-2) to TRBJ1-5; tentatively, D is TRBD1 (5 bases). CDR3 length: 14 amino acids. Trimming left V 4 bases short and J 6 bases short, with 13 bases between. Germline CDR1 LGHDT, CDR2 YNNKEL (reference sequence).

The genes are TRBV9 and TRBJ2-7, with 9 bases matching TRBD1. Germline values: CDR1 SGDLS, CDR2 YYNGEE. V lost 3 bases to trimming and J lost 2 bases; unmatched junction nucleotides: 3. The CDR3 totals 14 residues. CDR3 in DNA: TGTGCCAGCAGCGCCGGACAGGGGACCTACGAGCAGTACTTC. Residues: CASSAGQGTYEQYF.

This chain joins TRBV6-2 or TRBV6-3 and TRBJ2-2; 8 bases agree with TRBD2. V shed 2 bases and J 4 bases; nucleotides not matched to a gene: 9. This CDR3 spans 17 amino acids. The germline CDR1 and CDR2 sequences are MNHEY and SVGEGT. CDR3 in amino acids: CASSYGGSGTFTGELFF. CDR3 sequence (DNA): TGTGCCAGCAGTTACGGAGGTAGCGGGACCTTCACCGGGGAGCTGTTTTTT.

The chain combines TRBV11-3 with TRBJ2-3; D not resolved. The V end lost 2 bases, the J end lost 3 bases, and 6 bases lay between the germline ends. The CDR3 sequence is 13 residues long. CDR1 and CDR2 from the germline V gene are SGHNT and YENEEA. The CDR3 spells CASSLRETDTQYF. The CDR3 bases are TGTGCCAGCAGCTTACGAGAAACAGATACGCAGTATTTT.

The chain links TRBV2 to TRBJ1-3; unclear D gene. The V end was cut by 7 bases, the J end by 3 bases, with 10 bases between. In germline, CDR1 is SNHLY, CDR2 FYNNEI. This CDR3 contains 13 residues. As DNA, the CDR3 is TGTGCCAGCATTAGAGGGATTGGAAACACCATATATTTT. It yields the protein CASIRGIGNTIYF.

V is TRBV5-6 and J is TRBJ1-5; TRBD1 matches 7 bases. V was clipped by 2 bases and J by 0 bases; unmatched bases: 8. The germline gives CDR1 SGHDT, CDR2 YYEEEE. There are 17 residues in the CDR3. The CDR3, as DNA: TGTGCCAGCAGCTTAAGACAGGGACGGGGTAGCAATCAGCCCCAGCATTTT. This sequence encodes CASSLRQGRGSNQPQHF.

The V gene is TRBV5-1, the J gene TRBJ1-2; TRBD1 aligns across 7 bases. V lost 0 bases and J lost 4; bases outside the gene matches: 3. Germline V gene lookup returns CDR1 SGHRS and CDR2 YFSETQ. This CDR3 region has 14 residues. CDR3 sequence reads: CASSLETGPYGYTF. The CDR3 DNA follows: TGCGCCAGCAGCTTGGAGACAGGGCCCTATGGCTACACCTTC. The variable domain in full, completed from reference TRBV5-1 and TRBJ1-2, reads KAGVTQTPRYLIKTRGQQVTLSCSPISGHRSVSWYQQTPGQGLQFLFEYFSETQRNKGNFPGRFSGRQFSNSRSEMNVSTLELGDSALYLCASSLETGPYGYTFGSGTRLTVV.

The rearrangement links TRBV7-9 to TRBJ1-1, with D perhaps TRBD1 (5 bases). The CDR3 sequence is 16 residues long. V was shortened by 2 bases and J by 2 bases, with 15 bases between the two germline ends. CDR1 and CDR2 from the germline V gene are SEHNR and FQNEAQ (reference sequence). In DNA form, the CDR3 reads TGTGCCAGCAGCTTACCTGGGAAGGGGCCTAACACTGAAGCTTTCTTT. This encodes CASSLPGKGPNTEAFF.

The chain is built from TRBV7-9 and TRBJ1-1; perhaps TRBD1 as D (5 bases). V shed 4 bases and J shed 4 bases, with 13 bases lying between them. The CDR3 spans 14 residues. Germline values: CDR1 SEHNR, CDR2 FQNEAQ (reference sequence). CDR3 loop: CASSSQGIGTEAFF. CDR3 DNA: TGTGCCAGCAGCTCTCAGGGTATCGGCACTGAAGCTTTCTTT.

The V call is TRBV7-9, the J call TRBJ1-3; D possibly corresponds to TRBD1 (6 bases). Looked up from germline, CDR1 is SEHNR and CDR2 is FQNEAQ (reference sequence). Between the trimmed V and J ends, which lost 5 bases and 4 bases, there was a span of 15 bases. The CDR3 has 15 residues. CDR3 in amino acids: CASSPDRRTGNTIYF. CDR3 in DNA: TGTGCCAGCAGCCCCGACAGGCGCACCGGAAACACCATATATTTT.

The rearrangement links TRBV29-1 to TRBJ2-7, with a possible D match to TRBD1 (6 bases). From germline, CDR1 is SQVTM and CDR2 ANQGSEA. V was pared by 4 bases and J by 6 bases, with 13 bases between. The CDR3 spans 12 residues. The CDR3 loop reads CSVGRQGPEQYF. CDR3 in DNA: TGCAGCGTTGGACGCCAGGGGCCCGAGCAGTACTTC.

This clone occurred a few times. This chain joins TRBV2 and TRBJ2-3; 8 bases map to TRBD2. The ends lost 9 bases at V and 1 base at J; junction bases unmatched: 6. In germline, CDR1 is SNHLY, CDR2 FYNNEI. The CDR3 consists of 14 residues. The CDR3 reads CASEAAGGTDTQYF. The DNA of the CDR3 is TGTGCCAGTGAAGCAGCGGGGGGCACAGATACGCAGTATTTT.

The chain recombines TRBV5-8 with TRBJ1-5; tentatively, D is TRBD1 (5 bases). This CDR3 has 15 residues. CDR1 and CDR2 from the germline V gene are SGHTS and YDEGEE. Trimming cost V 2 bases and J 3 bases, with 12 bases left between them. CDR3 nucleotides: TGTGCCAGCAGCTTTGGCAGGGCCATCAATCAGCCCCAGCATTTT. Its protein is CASSFGRAINQPQHF.

The CDR3: CASSRLGGAISETQYF. For the CDR3, the DNA is TGTGCCAGCAGCCGCTTAGGGGGGGCAATATCGGAGACCCAGTACTTC. The chain has TRBV5-6 and TRBJ2-5; D may be TRBD2 (7 bases). V dropped 4 bases and J dropped 5 bases, with 21 bases sitting between them. The CDR3 runs 16 residues. CDR1 and CDR2 (germline): SGHDT, YYEEEE.

This chain joins TRBV2 and TRBJ1-6; TRBD1 is a possible D gene (6 bases). The CDR3 runs to 13 residues. Trimming took off 8 bases at V and 7 bases at J, with 12 bases between the two ends. Germline assignment: CDR1 SNHLY and CDR2 FYNNEI. This CDR3 is CASGQYENSPLHF. The DNA of the CDR3 is TGTGCCAGCGGACAGTATGAAAATTCACCCCTCCACTTT.

The chain couples TRBV19 to TRBJ1-5; possible D gene TRBD1, 5 bases. Germline V gene sequence: CDR1 LNHDA, CDR2 SQIVND (reference sequence). This CDR3 is 17 amino acids long. V lost 2 bases to trimming and J lost 1 base, with 15 bases between them. The CDR3 spells CASSIFPGKGSNQPQHF. Written as DNA, the CDR3 is TGTGCCAGTAGTATATTCCCAGGGAAGGGGAGCAATCAGCCCCAGCATTTT.

The CDR3 protein is CASSESRGLGYTF. CDR3 nucleotide sequence: TGCGCCAGCAGTGAGTCGAGGGGGCTCGGCTACACCTTC. This rearrangement joins TRBV10-1 to TRBJ1-2; TRBD1 matches 7 bases. Germline V lookup: CDR1 WNHNN, CDR2 SYGVQD (reference sequence). The CDR3 contains 13 residues. The J segment lost 8 bases and the V segment lost 0 bases, leaving 3 bases of the junction unmatched.

V usage is TRBV2 and J usage is TRBJ2-1; D call uncertain. Germline values: CDR1 SNHLY, CDR2 FYNNEI. This CDR3 region has 15 residues. V dropped 2 bases and J dropped 4 bases, with 12 bases sitting between them. The CDR3 sequence is CASSEFAVRYNEQFF. The CDR3 DNA follows: TGTGCCAGCAGTGAATTTGCAGTGAGGTACAATGAGCAGTTCTTC.

The rearrangement joins TRBV2 to TRBJ2-7, with TRBD1 identical over 7 bases. The CDR3 is 14 amino acids. Losses at the gene ends were 7 bases for V and 1 base for J; bases not matched to a gene: 7. CDR1 and CDR2 from the germline V gene are SNHLY and FYNNEI. The CDR3 DNA sequence: TGTGCCAGCACCGCGGACAGGAGATCCTACGAGCAGTACTTC. Amino acids: CASTADRRSYEQYF.

This chain links TRBV19 with TRBJ1-5; the D gene is possibly TRBD1 (5 bases). The germline gives CDR1 LNHDA, CDR2 SQIVND (reference sequence). Trimming took 5 bases from V and 2 from J, leaving 13 bases between them. This CDR3 spans 15 amino acids. The CDR3 loop reads CASSGLGHGNQPQHF. The CDR3, as DNA: TGTGCCAGTAGTGGTTTGGGGCACGGCAATCAGCCCCAGCATTTT.

The chain couples TRBV5-1 to TRBJ2-7; 10 bases map to TRBD1. The V and J ends lost 6 bases and 2 bases, in that order; junction bases with no gene match: 5. The CDR3 covers 14 residues. Germline lookup yields CDR1 SGHRS and CDR2 YFSETQ. The DNA of the CDR3 is TGCGCCAGCAACTATGACAGGGGGCCCTACGAGCAGTACTTC. Encoded protein: CASNYDRGPYEQYF.